This T cell receptor beta chain was sequenced in a study of human T cells and chemical hapten exposure. This CDR3 spans 13 amino acids. Germline-derived CDR1 and CDR2 are ENHRY and SYGVKD. V lost 9 bases to trimming and J lost 4 bases; unmatched junction nucleotides: 6. The total RNA was obtained from whole blood that was not fractionated. One entry per CDR3 protein results from TCRdb running MiXCR on the 5' RACE reads. The table shows more than 140,000 distinct CDR3 sequences, with 4.1% occurring only once. This clonotype was seen at least ten times. V is TRBV10-3 and J is TRBJ1-2, with 9 positions matching TRBD1. This TCR came from a female donor in good health. The CDR3, as DNA: TGTGCCATACAGGGACAGGGCGTCTATGGCTACACCTTC. It encodes CAIQGQGVYGYTF.